This T cell receptor beta chain was profiled in a study of identical twins. General study findings and limits: In cord blood, abundant beta clonotypes had fewer insertions; memory showed no trend.

Unique molecular identifiers were in the cDNA, with template-switch universal primer binding. TCRdb reanalysed the 5' RACE reads using MiXCR and keeps one entry per CDR3 protein. The table records 410,000 or so distinct CDR3 sequences, under 20% of them present only once. The germline V gene encodes CDR1 ENHRY and CDR2 SYGVKD. Trimming took 0 bases from V and 5 from J; bases not matched to a gene: 1. This CDR3 has 13 amino acids. In this sample, this clonotype turned up many times. Its antigen is undetermined. This clonotype originated in a man aged 50-59 years in good health. Sample: naive T cells sorted from blood. The J gene is TRBJ2-7, the V gene TRBV10-3, with 7 bases lining up with TRBD1. The chain's CDR3 is CAISESQGDEQYF. CDR3 sequence (DNA): TGTGCCATCAGTGAGTCCCAGGGGGACGAGCAGTACTTC.